The sequence of this T cell receptor beta chain was determined in a study of T cell repertoires in cytomegalovirus infection. This clonotype has more than one count but fewer than ten. This CDR3 is built from 16 residues. After removal of 5 bases from V and 8 bases from J, the junction contained 13 bases not matched to a gene. Germline V gives CDR1 MDHEN, CDR2 SYDVKM. TCRdb reprocessed the reads via MiXCR and lists one record per CDR3 protein. Of a few hundred thousand distinct CDR3 sequences listed, 17% are singletons. The clonotype originates from a human donor in good health (CMV status not recorded). Some clones in this sample may be carry-over from other donors' samples. The chain is built from TRBV28 and TRBJ1-2, with 11 positions matching TRBD1. Material for sequencing was PBMCs. The CDR3 DNA reads TGTGCCAGCAGTCCCGGTGGGACAGGGGGGTCGGGCGGCTACACCTTC. Translation: CASSPGGTGGSGGYTF.